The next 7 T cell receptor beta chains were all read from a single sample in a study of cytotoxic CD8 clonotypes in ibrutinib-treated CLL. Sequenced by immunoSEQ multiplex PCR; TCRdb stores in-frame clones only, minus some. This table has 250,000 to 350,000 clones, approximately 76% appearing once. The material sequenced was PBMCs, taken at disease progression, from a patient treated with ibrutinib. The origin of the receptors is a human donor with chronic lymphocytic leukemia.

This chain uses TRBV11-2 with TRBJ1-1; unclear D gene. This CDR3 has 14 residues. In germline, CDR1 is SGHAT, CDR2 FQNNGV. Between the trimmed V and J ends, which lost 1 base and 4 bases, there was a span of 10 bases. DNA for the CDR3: TGTGCCAGCAGCTTAGGGAGGAGATTCACTGAAGCTTTCTTT. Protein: CASSLGRRFTEAFF.

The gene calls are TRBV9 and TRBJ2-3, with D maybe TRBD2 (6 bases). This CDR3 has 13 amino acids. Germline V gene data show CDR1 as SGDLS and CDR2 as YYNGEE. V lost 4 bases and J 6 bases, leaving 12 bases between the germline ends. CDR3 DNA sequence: TGTGCCAGCAGCCAAGCAAGCGGGGATACGCAGTATTTT. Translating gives CASSQASGDTQYF.

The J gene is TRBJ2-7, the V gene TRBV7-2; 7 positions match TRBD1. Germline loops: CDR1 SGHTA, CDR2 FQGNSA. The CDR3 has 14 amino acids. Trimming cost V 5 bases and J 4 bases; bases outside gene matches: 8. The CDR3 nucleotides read TGTGCCAGCAGCCAGACAGGGTTTAGGTACGAGCAGTACTTC. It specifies CASSQTGFRYEQYF.

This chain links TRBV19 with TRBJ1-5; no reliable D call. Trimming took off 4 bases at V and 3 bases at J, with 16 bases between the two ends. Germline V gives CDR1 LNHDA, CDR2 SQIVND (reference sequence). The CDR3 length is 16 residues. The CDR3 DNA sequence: TGTGCCAGTAGTAAGGTCGAGGGTTACTACAATCAGCCCCAGCATTTT. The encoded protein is CASSKVEGYYNQPQHF.

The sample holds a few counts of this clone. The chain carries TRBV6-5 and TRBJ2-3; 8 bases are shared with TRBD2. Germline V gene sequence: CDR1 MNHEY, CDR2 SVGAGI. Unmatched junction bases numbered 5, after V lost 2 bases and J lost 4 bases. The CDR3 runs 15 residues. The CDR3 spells CASSYDLAGADTQYF. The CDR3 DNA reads TGTGCCAGCAGTTACGATCTAGCGGGTGCAGATACGCAGTATTTT.

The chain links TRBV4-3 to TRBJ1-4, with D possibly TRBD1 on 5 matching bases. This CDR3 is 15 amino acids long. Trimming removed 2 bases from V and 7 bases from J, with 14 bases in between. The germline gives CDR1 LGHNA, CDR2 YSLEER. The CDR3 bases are TGCGCCAGCAGCCAAATTGTGGGGCTAACTGAAAAACTGTTTTTT. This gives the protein CASSQIVGLTEKLFF.

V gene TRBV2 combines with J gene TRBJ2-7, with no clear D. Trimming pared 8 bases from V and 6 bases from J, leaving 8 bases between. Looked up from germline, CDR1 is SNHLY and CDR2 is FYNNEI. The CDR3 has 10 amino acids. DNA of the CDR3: TGTGCCAGCGGGCAGGCCGAGCAGTACTTC. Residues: CASGQAEQYF.